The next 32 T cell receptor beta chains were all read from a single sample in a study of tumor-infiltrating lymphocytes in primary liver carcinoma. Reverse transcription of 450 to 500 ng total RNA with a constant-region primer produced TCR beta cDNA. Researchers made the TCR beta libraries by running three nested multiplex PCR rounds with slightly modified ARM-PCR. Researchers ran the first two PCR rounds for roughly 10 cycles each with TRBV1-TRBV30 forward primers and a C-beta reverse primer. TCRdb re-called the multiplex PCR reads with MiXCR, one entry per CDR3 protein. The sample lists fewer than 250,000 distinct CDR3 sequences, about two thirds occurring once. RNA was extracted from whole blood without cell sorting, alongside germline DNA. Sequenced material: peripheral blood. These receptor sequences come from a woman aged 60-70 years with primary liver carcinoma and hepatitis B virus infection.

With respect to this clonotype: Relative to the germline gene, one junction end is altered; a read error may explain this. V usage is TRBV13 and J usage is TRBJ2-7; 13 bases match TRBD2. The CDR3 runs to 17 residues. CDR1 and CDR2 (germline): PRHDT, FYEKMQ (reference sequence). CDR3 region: CANSLGGTSGTYYEQYF. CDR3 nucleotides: TGTGCCAACAGCTTAGGGGGGACTAGCGGGACATACTACGAGCAGTACTTC.

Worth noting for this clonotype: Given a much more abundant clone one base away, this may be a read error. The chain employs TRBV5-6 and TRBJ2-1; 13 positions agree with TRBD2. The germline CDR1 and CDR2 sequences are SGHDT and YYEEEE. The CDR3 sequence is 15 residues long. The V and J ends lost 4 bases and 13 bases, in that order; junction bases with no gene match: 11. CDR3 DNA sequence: TGTGCCAGCAGCATCGGGACTAGCGGGAAGGTGGCCCAGTTCTTC. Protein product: CASSIGTSGKVAQFF.

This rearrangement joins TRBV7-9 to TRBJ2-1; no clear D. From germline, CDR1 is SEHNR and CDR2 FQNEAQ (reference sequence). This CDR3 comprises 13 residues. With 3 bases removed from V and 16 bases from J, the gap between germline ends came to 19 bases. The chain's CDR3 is CASSLRKREVHFF. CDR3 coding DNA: TGTGCCAGCAGCTTGCGAAAACGAGAGGTGCATTTCTTC.

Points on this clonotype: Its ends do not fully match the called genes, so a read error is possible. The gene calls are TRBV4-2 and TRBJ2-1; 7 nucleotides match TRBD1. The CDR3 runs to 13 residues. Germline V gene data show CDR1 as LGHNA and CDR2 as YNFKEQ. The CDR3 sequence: CARSRTGAIERFF. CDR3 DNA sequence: TGTGCCCGCAGCCGCACAGGGGCCATTGAGCGGTTCTTC.

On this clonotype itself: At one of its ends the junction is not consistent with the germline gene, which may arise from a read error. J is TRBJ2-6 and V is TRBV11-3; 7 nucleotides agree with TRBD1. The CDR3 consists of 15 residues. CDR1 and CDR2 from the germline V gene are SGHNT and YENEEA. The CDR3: CASSLGGAGASVLTF. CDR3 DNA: TGTGCCAGCAGCCTAGGGGGCGCAGGGGCCAGCGTCCTGACTTTC.

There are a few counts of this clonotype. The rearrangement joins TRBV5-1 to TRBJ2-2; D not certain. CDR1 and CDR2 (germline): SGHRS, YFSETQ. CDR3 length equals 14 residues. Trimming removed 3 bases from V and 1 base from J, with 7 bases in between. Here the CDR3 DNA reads TGCGCCAGCAGCTCGACATGGAACACCGGGGAGCTGTTTTTT. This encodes CASSSTWNTGELFF. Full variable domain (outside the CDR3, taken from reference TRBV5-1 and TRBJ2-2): KAGVTQTPRYLIKTRGQQVTLSCSPISGHRSVSWYQQTPGQGLQFLFEYFSETQRNKGNFPGRFSGRQFSNSRSEMNVSTLELGDSALYLCASSSTWNTGELFFGEGSRLTVL.

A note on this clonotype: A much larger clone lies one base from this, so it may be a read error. DNA of the CDR3: TGTGCCAGCAGCTTGGAGGGCCTCCGAAAGGAGCAGTTCTTC. The encoded protein is CASSLEGLRKEQFF. This chain connects TRBV5-5 to TRBJ2-1, with D uncertain. This CDR3 region has 14 residues. Germline lookup yields CDR1 SGHKS and CDR2 YYEKEE (reference sequence). Trimming took 0 bases from V and 10 from J, leaving 14 bases between them.

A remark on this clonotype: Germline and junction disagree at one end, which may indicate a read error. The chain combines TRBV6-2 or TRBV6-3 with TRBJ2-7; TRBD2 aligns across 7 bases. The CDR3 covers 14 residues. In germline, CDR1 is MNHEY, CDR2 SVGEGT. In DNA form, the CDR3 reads TGTGCCGGACGGACTAGTGGAGCCTCCTACGGGCAGTACTTC. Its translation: CAGRTSGASYGQYF.

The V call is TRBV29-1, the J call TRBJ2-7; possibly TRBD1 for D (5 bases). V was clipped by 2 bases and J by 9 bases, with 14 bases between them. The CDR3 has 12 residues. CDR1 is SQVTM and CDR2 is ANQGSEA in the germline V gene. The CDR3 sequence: CSVEIRGCVQYF. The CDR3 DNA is TGCAGCGTTGAAATAAGGGGCTGCGTGCAGTACTTC.

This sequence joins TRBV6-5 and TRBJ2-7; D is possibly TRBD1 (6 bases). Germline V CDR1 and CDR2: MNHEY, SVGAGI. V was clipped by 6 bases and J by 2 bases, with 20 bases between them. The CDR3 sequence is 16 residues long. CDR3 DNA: TGTGCCAGCAGGCCGCCAGGGGCCACCCCCCCCTACGAGCAGTACTTC. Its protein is CASRPPGATPPYEQYF.

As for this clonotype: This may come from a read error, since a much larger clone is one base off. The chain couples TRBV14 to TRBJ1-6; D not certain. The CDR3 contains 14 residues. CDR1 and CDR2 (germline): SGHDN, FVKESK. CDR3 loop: CASSQMQYGSPPHF. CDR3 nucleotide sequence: TGTGCCAGCAGCCAAATGCAGTATGGTTCACCCCCCCACTTT.

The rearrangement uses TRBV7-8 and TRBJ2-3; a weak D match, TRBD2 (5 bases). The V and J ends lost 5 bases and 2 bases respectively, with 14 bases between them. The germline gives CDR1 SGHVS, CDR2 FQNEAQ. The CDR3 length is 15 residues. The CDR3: CASSTYGKNTDTQYF. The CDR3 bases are TGTGCCAGCAGCACTTACGGGAAAAACACAGATACGCAGTATTTT.

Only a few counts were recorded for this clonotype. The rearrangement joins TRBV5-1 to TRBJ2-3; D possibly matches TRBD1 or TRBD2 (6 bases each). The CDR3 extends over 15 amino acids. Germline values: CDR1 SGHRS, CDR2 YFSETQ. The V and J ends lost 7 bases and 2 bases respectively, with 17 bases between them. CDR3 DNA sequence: TGCGCCAGCGGCCCTTCGGGGGCCAACACAGATACGCAGTATTTT. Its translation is CASGPSGANTDTQYF. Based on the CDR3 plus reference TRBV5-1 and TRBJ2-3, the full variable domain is KAGVTQTPRYLIKTRGQQVTLSCSPISGHRSVSWYQQTPGQGLQFLFEYFSETQRNKGNFPGRFSGRQFSNSRSEMNVSTLELGDSALYLCASGPSGANTDTQYFGPGTRLTVL.

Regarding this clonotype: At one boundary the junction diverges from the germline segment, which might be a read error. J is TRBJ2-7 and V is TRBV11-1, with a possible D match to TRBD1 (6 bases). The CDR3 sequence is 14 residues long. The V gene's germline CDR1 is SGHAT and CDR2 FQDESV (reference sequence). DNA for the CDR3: TGTGCCGGCAGTTTCCTACAGGGACCCTACGAGCAGTACTTC. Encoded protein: CAGSFLQGPYEQYF.

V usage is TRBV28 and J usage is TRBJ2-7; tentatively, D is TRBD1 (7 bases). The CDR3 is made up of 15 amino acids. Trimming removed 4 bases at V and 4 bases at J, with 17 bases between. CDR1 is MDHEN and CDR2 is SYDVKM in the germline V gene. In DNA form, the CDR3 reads TGTGCCAGCAGTTCCCACGGAGGGGGCTTGTACGAGCAGTACTTC. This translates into CASSSHGGGLYEQYF.

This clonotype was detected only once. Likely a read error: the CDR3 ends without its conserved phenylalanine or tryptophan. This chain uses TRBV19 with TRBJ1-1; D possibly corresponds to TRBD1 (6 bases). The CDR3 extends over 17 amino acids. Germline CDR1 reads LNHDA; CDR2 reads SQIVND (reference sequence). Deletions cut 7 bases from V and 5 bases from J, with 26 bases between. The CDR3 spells CASMGRTGMQGRTEAFL. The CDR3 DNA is TGTGCCAGTATGGGCCGCACGGGGATGCAGGGGAGGACTGAAGCTTTCCTT.

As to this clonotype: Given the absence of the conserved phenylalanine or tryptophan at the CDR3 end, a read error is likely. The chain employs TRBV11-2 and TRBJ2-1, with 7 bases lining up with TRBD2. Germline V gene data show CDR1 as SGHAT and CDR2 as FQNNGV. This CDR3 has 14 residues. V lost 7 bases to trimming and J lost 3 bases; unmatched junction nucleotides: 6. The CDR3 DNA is TGTGCCAGCAACAAAACTAGCGACTACAATGAGCAGTTCTCC. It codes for CASNKTSDYNEQFS.

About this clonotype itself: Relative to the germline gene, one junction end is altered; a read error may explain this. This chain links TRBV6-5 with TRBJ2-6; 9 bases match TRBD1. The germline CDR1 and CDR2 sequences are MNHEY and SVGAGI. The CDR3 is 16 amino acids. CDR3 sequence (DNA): TGTGCCGGCAGTCCGACAGGGGGCTCTGGGGCCAACGTCCTGACTTTC. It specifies CAGSPTGGSGANVLTF.

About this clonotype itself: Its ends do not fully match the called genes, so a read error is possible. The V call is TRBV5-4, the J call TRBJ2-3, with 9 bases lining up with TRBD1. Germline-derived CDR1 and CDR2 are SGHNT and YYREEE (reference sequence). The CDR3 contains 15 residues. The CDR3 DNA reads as TGTGCCAGTAGTCTGGGACAGGGCCCCCAAGATACGCAGTATTTC. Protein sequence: CASSLGQGPQDTQYF.

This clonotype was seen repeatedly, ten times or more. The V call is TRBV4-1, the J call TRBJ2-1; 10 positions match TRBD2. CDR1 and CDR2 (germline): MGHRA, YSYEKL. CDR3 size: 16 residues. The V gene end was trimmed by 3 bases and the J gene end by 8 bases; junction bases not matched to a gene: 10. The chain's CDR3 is CASSHPSSGSSHEQFF. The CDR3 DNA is TGCGCCAGCAGCCACCCGTCTAGCGGGAGTTCGCATGAGCAGTTCTTC.

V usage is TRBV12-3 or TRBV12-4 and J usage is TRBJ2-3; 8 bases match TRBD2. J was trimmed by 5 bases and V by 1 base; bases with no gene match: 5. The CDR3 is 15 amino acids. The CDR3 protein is CASSLERELLDTQYF. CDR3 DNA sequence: TGTGCCAGCAGTTTAGAGCGGGAGTTGTTAGATACGCAGTATTTT.

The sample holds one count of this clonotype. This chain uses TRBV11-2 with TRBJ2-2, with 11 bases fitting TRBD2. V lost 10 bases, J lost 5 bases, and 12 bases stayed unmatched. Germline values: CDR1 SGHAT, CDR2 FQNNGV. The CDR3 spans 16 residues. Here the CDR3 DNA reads TGTGCCAATAGCCTACTAGCGGGAGATTTAACCGGGGAGCTGTTTTTT. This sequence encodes CANSLLAGDLTGELFF.

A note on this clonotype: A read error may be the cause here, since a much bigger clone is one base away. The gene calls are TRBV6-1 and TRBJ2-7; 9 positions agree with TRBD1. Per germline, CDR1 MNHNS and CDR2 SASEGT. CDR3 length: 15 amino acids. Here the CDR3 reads CASTTPRQGVYKQYF. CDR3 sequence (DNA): TGTGCCAGCACCACGCCCAGACAGGGGGTCTACAAGCAGTACTTC.

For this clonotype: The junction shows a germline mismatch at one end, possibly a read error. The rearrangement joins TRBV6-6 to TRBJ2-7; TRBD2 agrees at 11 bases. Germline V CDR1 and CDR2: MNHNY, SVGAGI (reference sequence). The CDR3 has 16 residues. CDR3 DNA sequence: TGTGTCAGCTCCTCTCGCTCTGGGACTAGCGGTTACGAGCAGTACTTC. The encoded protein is CVSSSRSGTSGYEQYF.

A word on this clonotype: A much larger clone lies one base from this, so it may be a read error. CDR3 DNA: TGTGCCAGCACCATAGACCCTCATACAGATACGCAGTATTTT. Translation gives CASTIDPHTDTQYF. The J gene is TRBJ2-3, the V gene TRBV12-3 or TRBV12-4; D is uncertain. V was cut by 7 bases and J by 3 bases, with 14 bases left in between. The CDR3 length is 14 residues.

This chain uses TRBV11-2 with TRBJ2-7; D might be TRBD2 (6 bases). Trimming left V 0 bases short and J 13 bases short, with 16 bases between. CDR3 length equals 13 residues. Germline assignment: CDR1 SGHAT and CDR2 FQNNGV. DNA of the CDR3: TGTGCCAGCAGCTTAGAAGCCCTTGGAGGGCACTACTTC. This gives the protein CASSLEALGGHYF.

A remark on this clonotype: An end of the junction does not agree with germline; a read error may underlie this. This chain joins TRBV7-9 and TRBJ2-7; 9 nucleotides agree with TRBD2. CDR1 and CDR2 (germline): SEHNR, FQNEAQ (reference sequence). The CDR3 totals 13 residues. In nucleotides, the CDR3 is TGTGCCAGCAGCGGACTAGCGCACTACGAGCAGTATTTC. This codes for CASSGLAHYEQYF.

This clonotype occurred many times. CDR3 sequence reads: CASSQYDRGEDEQYF. The DNA of the CDR3 is TGTGCCAGCAGCCAATATGACAGGGGAGAGGACGAGCAGTACTTC. The rearrangement joins TRBV4-2 to TRBJ2-7; TRBD1 matches 8 bases. Germline lookup yields CDR1 LGHNA and CDR2 YNFKEQ. The CDR3 totals 15 residues. The trim removed 2 bases at V and 5 bases at J, leaving 8 bases unmatched.

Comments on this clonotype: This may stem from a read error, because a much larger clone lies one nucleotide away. The CDR3 region is CAGRTGAGGAFF. Written as DNA, the CDR3 is TGTGCCGGCAGGACAGGGGCAGGAGGGGCTTTCTTT. The chain recombines TRBV6-5 with TRBJ1-1, with 9 nucleotides matching TRBD1. The V gene's germline CDR1 is MNHEY and CDR2 SVGAGI. The CDR3 has 12 amino acids.

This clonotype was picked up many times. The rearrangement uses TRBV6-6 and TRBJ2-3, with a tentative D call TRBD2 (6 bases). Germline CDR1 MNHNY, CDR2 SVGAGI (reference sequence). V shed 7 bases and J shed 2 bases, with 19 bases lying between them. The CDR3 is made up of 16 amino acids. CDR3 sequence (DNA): TGTGCCAGCACCGGACGGTGGCGGGGATACACAGATACGCAGTATTTT. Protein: CASTGRWRGYTDTQYF.

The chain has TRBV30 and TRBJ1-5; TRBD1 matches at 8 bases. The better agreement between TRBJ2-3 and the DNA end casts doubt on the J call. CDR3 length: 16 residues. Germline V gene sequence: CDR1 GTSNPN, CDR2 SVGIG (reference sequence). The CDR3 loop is CAWSVRDRRNNQPQYF. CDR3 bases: TGTGCCTGGAGTGTGAGGGACAGGAGAAACAATCAGCCCCAGTATTTT.

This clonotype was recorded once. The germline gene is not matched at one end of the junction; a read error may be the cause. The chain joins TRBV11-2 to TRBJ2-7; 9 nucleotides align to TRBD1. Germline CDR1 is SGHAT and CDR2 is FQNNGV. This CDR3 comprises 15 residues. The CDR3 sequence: CVSSSFRDRVYEQYF. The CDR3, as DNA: TGTGTCAGCAGCTCATTCCGGGACAGGGTCTACGAGCAGTATTTC.